Shown below are 17 T cell receptor beta chains from a single sample sequenced in a study of read filtering for tumor transcriptome and immune sequencing. The library was built from 400 ng RNA with molecular barcoded adaptors for alpha/delta and beta/gamma chains. A single record per CDR3 protein comes from TCRdb applying MiXCR to the reads. The sample has about 5,800 distinct CDR3 sequences; 20% to 25% are singletons. The sequenced sample was a population of CD138-negative cells sorted from bone marrow. Every receptor here comes from a donor older than 35 with multiple myeloma.

There are many counts of this clonotype. The rearrangement uses TRBV2 and TRBJ1-6; D unresolved. Trimming removed 7 bases at V and 8 bases at J, with 21 bases between. The CDR3 length is 16 residues. CDR1 is SNHLY, CDR2 FYNNEI, per germline. CDR3 in amino acids: CASTRGKGFVDSPLHF. The CDR3 DNA reads TGTGCCAGCACCCGAGGAAAGGGTTTTGTTGATTCACCCCTCCACTTT.

This clonotype was recorded a few times. The chain joins TRBV15 to TRBJ2-1; TRBD2 agrees at 9 bases. The CDR3 consists of 18 residues. Germline CDR1 and CDR2: LNHNV and YYDKDF (reference sequence). V was clipped by 2 bases and J by 1 base; unmatched bases: 9. CDR3 loop: CATSRRVLAGESYNEQFF. CDR3 nucleotide sequence: TGTGCCACCAGCAGACGAGTCTTAGCGGGAGAGTCCTACAATGAGCAGTTCTTC.

The sample holds many counts of this clonotype. The chain carries TRBV29-1 and TRBJ2-3, with a weak D call TRBD1 (5 bases). V was shortened by 6 bases and J by 0 bases, with 10 bases between the two germline ends. Germline CDR1 reads SQVTM; CDR2 reads ANQGSEA. This CDR3 region has 13 residues. CDR3 loop: CSVMTVSTDTQYF. The CDR3 coding sequence is TGCAGCGTCATGACAGTTAGCACAGATACGCAGTATTTT.

This clonotype was seen at least ten times. V and J are TRBV14 and TRBJ1-1; D gene unclear. This CDR3 spans 11 amino acids. The V gene's germline CDR1 is SGHDN and CDR2 FVKESK. Between the trimmed V and J ends, which lost 2 bases and 5 bases, there was a span of 3 bases. Here the CDR3 DNA reads TGTGCCAGCAGCCAACTAACTGAAGCTTTCTTT. Protein sequence: CASSQLTEAFF.

By sample share, this clonotype is medium-sized. V gene TRBV7-2 combines with J gene TRBJ2-7; TRBD1 matches 9 bases. The CDR3 consists of 15 residues. The junction had 6 bases not matched to a gene; V was cut back by 2 bases and J by 4 bases. The germline V gene encodes CDR1 SGHTA and CDR2 FQGNSA. As DNA, the CDR3 is TGTGCCAGCAGCTTATACGGAGGACAGGGGTACGAGCAGTACTTC. This codes for CASSLYGGQGYEQYF.

The table lists this clonotype with many counts. V usage is TRBV3-1 and J usage is TRBJ2-7; TRBD2 matches 8 bases. Unmatched junction bases numbered 8, after V lost 4 bases and J lost 0 bases. Per germline, CDR1 LGHDT and CDR2 YNNKEL (reference sequence). CDR3 length: 16 residues. This CDR3 reads CASSRTAGANSYEQYF. CDR3 nucleotide sequence: TGTGCCAGCAGCCGAACAGCGGGAGCTAACTCCTACGAGCAGTACTTC.

Many counts were recorded for this clonotype. The chain couples TRBV5-8 to TRBJ2-7; the D call may be TRBD1 or TRBD2 (5 bases each). Trimming shortened V by 1 base and J by 10 bases, and 12 bases separated the two germline ends. CDR3 length equals 12 residues. Germline-derived CDR1 and CDR2 are SGHTS and YDEGEE. This chain's CDR3 is CASSLHGARQYF. As DNA, the CDR3 is TGTGCCAGCAGCTTGCACGGGGCGCGACAGTACTTC. The variable domain in full, completed from reference TRBV5-8 and TRBJ2-7, reads EAGVTQSPTHLIKTRGQQATLRCSPISGHTSVYWYQQALGLGLQFLLWYDEGEERNRGNFPPRFSGRQFPNYSSELNVNALELEDSALYLCASSLHGARQYFGPGTRLTVT.

This sequence joins TRBV30 and TRBJ1-1, with D unresolved. Trimming left V 1 base short and J 4 bases short, with 4 bases between. Germline CDR1 and CDR2: GTSNPN and SVGIG (reference sequence). The CDR3 contains 11 residues. This CDR3 is CAWSESTEAFF. CDR3 coding DNA: TGTGCCTGGAGTGAATCCACTGAAGCTTTCTTT.

For this clonotype: With only one base between it and a far larger clone, this is likely a read error. V and J are TRBV6-5 and TRBJ1-1; 7 positions agree with TRBD1. The germline V gene encodes CDR1 MNHEY and CDR2 SVGAGI. There are 17 residues in the CDR3. The CDR3 DNA follows: TGTGCCGGCAGTAAGACTAGACAGGGTTATCGTCCCCATGAAGCTTTCTTT. This sequence encodes CAGSKTRQGYRPHEAFF.

By sample fraction, this clonotype is medium-sized. An end of the junction does not agree with germline; a read error may underlie this. Here the CDR3 DNA reads TGTGCCAGCAGCTTAGGGGTTCACAATGGGCAGTTCTTC. This translates into CASSLGVHNGQFF. The rearrangement links TRBV7-9 to TRBJ2-1; D gene uncertain. Looked up from germline, CDR1 is SEHNR and CDR2 is FQNEAQ (reference sequence). The CDR3 is 13 amino acids.

This clonotype was seen at least ten times. The CDR3 sequence: CSAGGTSGRGYEQYF. The CDR3 bases are TGCAGTGCGGGGGGGACTAGCGGGAGGGGCTACGAGCAGTACTTC. V gene TRBV20-1 combines with J gene TRBJ2-7; 16 positions agree with TRBD2. The CDR3 sequence is 15 residues long. Per germline, CDR1 DFQATT and CDR2 SNEGSKA (reference sequence). Trimming cost V 6 bases and J 3 bases; bases outside gene matches: 5.

By share of the sample, this clonotype is medium-sized (0.01 to 0.1%). The chain combines TRBV29-1 with TRBJ2-1; tentative D call: TRBD1 (5 bases). The V end lost 6 bases, the J end lost 1 base, and 13 bases lay between the germline ends. The CDR3 loop spans 14 amino acids. Germline CDR1 reads SQVTM; CDR2 reads ANQGSEA. The CDR3 nucleotides read TGCAGCGTCCTTCTAGGGGTATCCTACAATGAGCAGTTCTTC. This translates into CSVLLGVSYNEQFF.

In this sample, this clonotype turned up a few times. This likely came from a read error, as a far larger clone is one base away. The chain recombines TRBV3-1 with TRBJ2-1; 12 bases fit TRBD2. Near its end, the DNA agrees better with TRBJ2-5, so the J call may be wrong. The CDR3 consists of 19 residues. Germline lookup yields CDR1 LGHDT and CDR2 YNNKEL (reference sequence). The CDR3 spells CASSRGLAGPGGFQEAQYF. The CDR3 coding sequence is TGTGCCAGCAGCCGAGGACTAGCGGGGCCTGGAGGGTTCCAAGAGGCCCAGTACTTC.

This clonotype was found once. One end of the junction is discordant with germline, which a read error may explain. J is TRBJ2-3 and V is TRBV7-2; 8 bases fit TRBD2. The CDR3 contains 12 residues. CDR1 is SGHTA, CDR2 FQGNSA, per germline. The CDR3 nucleotides read TGTGCTAGCAGCCCGGGAGGGGATACGCAGTCTTTT. Its translation is CASSPGGDTQSF.

As to this clonotype: As the CDR3 is not closed by the conserved phenylalanine or tryptophan, this likely results from a read error. The chain uses TRBV9 and TRBJ2-5, with 15 bases aligning to TRBD2. V gave up 3 bases and J gave up 2 bases; unmatched junction bases: 8. Germline V gene sequence: CDR1 SGDLS, CDR2 YYNGEE. This CDR3 spans 18 amino acids. The CDR3: CASSAWTSGRVSQETQYS. The CDR3 DNA reads TGTGCCAGCAGCGCCTGGACTAGCGGGAGGGTTAGTCAAGAGACCCAGTACTCC.

Comment on this clonotype: The junction departs from germline at one end; a sequencing error may be responsible. The chain links TRBV4-1 to TRBJ2-5; possibly TRBD1 for D (5 bases). Germline V gives CDR1 MGHRA, CDR2 YSYEKL. The CDR3 consists of 17 residues. CDR3: CASSPWGQGRSLETRYF. In nucleotides, the CDR3 is TGCGCCAGCAGCCCATGGGGCCAGGGCAGAAGTTTAGAGACCCGGTACTTC.

This clonotype is labeled as medium-sized. V usage is TRBV20-1 and J usage is TRBJ2-7, with TRBD2 matching over 9 bases. The CDR3 runs to 15 residues. Germline V gene data show CDR1 as DFQATT and CDR2 as SNEGSKA (reference sequence). The V and J ends lost 3 bases and 2 bases, in that order; junction bases with no gene match: 8. Here the CDR3 DNA reads TGCAGTGCTAGCCCACTAGCGGGCGACGCCTACGAGCAGTACTTC. Protein sequence: CSASPLAGDAYEQYF.